Below, 2 T cell receptor beta chains from the same sample are listed, as sequenced in a study of blood T cell repertoires in COVID-19. Measured with immunoSEQ multiplex PCR; TCRdb has only the in-frame clones, and not every one. The sample comprises a few hundred thousand clones, roughly 87% of which are singletons, and approximately 10% rests with the top ten. Sequencing was done on a sample of PBMCs or T cells enriched from blood (not recorded which). These receptors were collected from a man younger than 35 with acute COVID-19.

The rearrangement uses TRBV24-1 and TRBJ2-1; TRBD1 matches 7 bases. The CDR3 totals 16 residues. With V trimmed by 4 bases and J by 5 bases, 10 bases remained unmatched. CDR1 is KGHDR, CDR2 SFDVKD, per germline. The CDR3 coding sequence is TGTGCCACCAGTGACCCCAGGGGGACAGAGGACAATGAGCAGTTCTTC. It translates to CATSDPRGTEDNEQFF.

V is TRBV14 and J is TRBJ2-7, with TRBD1 identical over 9 bases. Germline loops: CDR1 SGHDN, CDR2 FVKESK. The J segment lost 2 bases and the V segment lost 4 bases, leaving 9 bases of the junction unmatched. This CDR3 spans 16 amino acids. CDR3 coding DNA: TGTGCCAGCAGCCCCTTGGGTGACAGGGGGGCCTACGAGCAGTACTTC. Amino acid sequence: CASSPLGDRGAYEQYF.